This T cell receptor beta chain came from a study of radiotherapy plus CTLA-4 blockade in lung cancer. For the study at large: Roughly 17% of patients responded objectively, and around 32% achieved disease control. Points from the study as a whole: According to reports, early shifts in blood T cell clones, alongside interferon-beta, forecast response most accurately.

About this clone itself: Antigen: not known.

Profiled with immunoSEQ multiplex PCR; TCRdb holds only in-frame clones, not every one. Of 75,000 to 95,000 clones listed, around 83% are singletons. Germline V gene data show CDR1 as SEHNR and CDR2 as FQNEAQ (reference sequence). V was clipped by 0 bases and J by 4 bases, with 5 bases between them. The CDR3 totals 13 residues. The genes are TRBV7-9 and TRBJ2-3; D gene uncertain. The sample consisted of peripheral blood, taken from a patient treated with radiotherapy plus ipilimumab. This receptor was obtained from a human donor with non-small cell lung cancer that progressed on radiotherapy plus ipilimumab. Here the CDR3 DNA reads TGTGCCAGCAGCTTAGCGTCGGCAGATACGCAGTATTTT. Protein: CASSLASADTQYF.